The 18 T cell receptor beta chains reported below all come from one sample, sequenced in a study of blood T cell dynamics during melanoma immunotherapy. Time point described: week 3, after first cycle of checkpoint inhibitor. Measured with immunoSEQ multiplex PCR; TCRdb has only the in-frame clones, and not every one. The repertoire includes under 2,500 clones, around 92% of them detected once, and 0.7% to 0.95% sits in the top ten. Sequences were derived from effector memory CD8+ T cells from blood, sampled from a patient treated with checkpoint blockade. The receptors originated from a human donor with melanoma.

In this sample, this clone turned up once. The chain links TRBV7-8 to TRBJ2-2; D perhaps matches TRBD2 (6 bases). This CDR3 is built from 14 residues. CDR1 is SGHVS, CDR2 FQNEAQ, per germline. The ends were cut back, 5 bases at V and 6 bases at J, with 13 bases in the middle. The CDR3: CASSPRRGAGELFF. As DNA, the CDR3 is TGTGCCAGCAGCCCAAGGCGGGGTGCCGGGGAGCTGTTTTTT.

The rearrangement links TRBV4-3 to TRBJ1-3, with 8 positions matching TRBD1. Trimming at V came to 0 bases and at J to 14 bases, leaving 12 bases not matched to a gene. CDR1 and CDR2 from the germline V gene are LGHNA and YSLEER. The CDR3 totals 15 residues. CDR3 in DNA: TGCGCCAGCAGCCAAGAGAGGACAGGGTATCTCAGCCTATATTTT. This gives the protein CASSQERTGYLSLYF.

The rearrangement uses TRBV5-1 and TRBJ1-1, with D tentatively TRBD1 (6 bases). CDR1 and CDR2 from the germline V gene are SGHRS and YFSETQ. The CDR3 consists of 14 residues. V was trimmed by 3 bases and J by 0 bases, leaving 9 bases between them. The CDR3 loop is CASSYREMNTEAFF. CDR3 nucleotides: TGCGCCAGCAGCTACAGGGAAATGAACACTGAAGCTTTCTTT.

The rearrangement uses TRBV5-6 and TRBJ1-5; 9 bases line up with TRBD1. This CDR3 is 15 amino acids long. Germline values: CDR1 SGHDT, CDR2 YYEEEE. Germline trimming cut 4 bases from V and 5 bases from J; bases unmatched to any gene: 7. This CDR3 reads CASSLRTGEDQPQHF. CDR3 bases: TGTGCCAGCAGCCTTCGGACAGGGGAAGATCAGCCCCAGCATTTT.

J is TRBJ2-5 and V is TRBV11-2, with TRBD2 as a possible D gene (6 bases). This CDR3 region has 16 residues. Germline loops: CDR1 SGHAT, CDR2 FQNNGV. Trimming stripped 5 bases from V and 5 bases from J, with 21 bases between. CDR3 DNA sequence: TGTGCCAGCAGCGGCCGGGAAGCGCCCCGGGGGGAGACCCAGTACTTC. Translating it yields CASSGREAPRGETQYF.

The gene calls are TRBV9 and TRBJ2-1; tentatively, D is TRBD2 (6 bases). V was cut by 0 bases and J by 6 bases, with 13 bases left in between. The length of the CDR3 is 15 residues. CDR1 is SGDLS, CDR2 YYNGEE, per germline. The CDR3, as DNA: TGTGCCAGCAGCGTAGGAGTGGGAGGTGGCAATGAGCAGTTCTTC. Its protein product is CASSVGVGGGNEQFF. The full variable domain, its missing parts supplied by reference TRBV9 and TRBJ2-1, is DSGVTQTPKHLITATGQRVTLRCSPRSGDLSVYWYQQSLDQGLQFLIQYYNGEERAKGNILERFSAQQFPDLHSELNLSSLELGDSALYFCASSVGVGGGNEQFFGPGTRLTVL.

CDR3 bases: TGTGCCAGCAGGACTAGCGGGAGTGTCTGGGAGACCCAGTACTTC. This encodes CASRTSGSVWETQYF. The V gene is TRBV27, the J gene TRBJ2-5; the match to TRBD2 covers 12 bases. Per germline, CDR1 MNHEY and CDR2 SMNVEV (reference sequence). J was trimmed by 5 bases and V by 6 bases; bases with no gene match: 7. The CDR3 is 15 amino acids.

The rearrangement joins TRBV9 to TRBJ2-1, with 12 positions matching TRBD2. With 0 bases clipped from V and 8 bases from J, the junction kept 12 bases outside the gene matches. The CDR3 has 18 amino acids. The germline gives CDR1 SGDLS, CDR2 YYNGEE. The CDR3 loop reads CASSVDPSTSGSRDEQFF. The CDR3, as DNA: TGTGCCAGCAGCGTAGACCCATCGACTAGCGGGAGTAGGGATGAGCAGTTCTTC.

The chain uses TRBV4-2 and TRBJ2-5; D perhaps matches TRBD2 (6 bases). The DNA matches TRBJ2-7 better at its end, which makes the J call doubtful. CDR1 and CDR2 (germline): LGHNA, YNFKEQ. The CDR3 is 15 amino acids. The CDR3 DNA reads as TGTGCCAGCAGCCGGAATTCGGAGGGATTCTACGAGCAGTACTTC. It encodes CASSRNSEGFYEQYF.

The chain employs TRBV6-1 and TRBJ1-4; D remains unclear. The CDR3 spans 15 residues. The V gene's germline CDR1 is MNHNS and CDR2 SASEGT. V dropped 2 bases and J dropped 9 bases, with 16 bases sitting between them. The CDR3 coding sequence is TGTGCCAGCAGTGAACCGCCCCATCCCGCGAAAAAACTGTTTTTT. Amino acids: CASSEPPHPAKKLFF.

The chain couples TRBV6-6 to TRBJ2-1; D uncertain. V lost 5 bases and J lost 8, with 7 bases in between. This CDR3 is 11 amino acids long. Germline loops: CDR1 MNHNY, CDR2 SVGAGI (reference sequence). Here the CDR3 DNA reads TGTGCCAGCAGTAAGTGGGATGAGCAGTTCTTC. Protein: CASSKWDEQFF.

The J gene is TRBJ2-7, the V gene TRBV7-9; D might be TRBD2 (5 bases). The V gene's germline CDR1 is SEHNR and CDR2 FQNEAQ (reference sequence). This CDR3 is built from 12 residues. Between the trimmed V and J ends, which lost 5 bases and 3 bases, there was a span of 8 bases. The CDR3 bases are TGTGCCAGCAGCGGGAGCAACTACGAGCAGTACTTC. It encodes CASSGSNYEQYF.

This rearrangement joins TRBV29-1 to TRBJ2-1; a possible D gene is TRBD2 (5 bases). V lost 7 bases to trimming and J lost 8 bases, with 9 bases between them. The germline V gene encodes CDR1 SQVTM and CDR2 ANQGSEA. The CDR3 is 10 residues long. DNA for the CDR3: TGCAGCGCCCGGCGGGATGAGCAGTTCTTC. This sequence encodes CSARRDEQFF.

The rearrangement uses TRBV5-8 and TRBJ1-2; tentative D call: TRBD1 (5 bases). With 1 base removed from V and 4 bases from J, the gap between germline ends came to 11 bases. Germline lookup yields CDR1 SGHTS and CDR2 YDEGEE. The CDR3 sequence is 14 residues long. CDR3: CASSLNRGVYGYTF. DNA for the CDR3: TGTGCCAGCAGCTTGAACCGGGGCGTCTATGGCTACACCTTC.

The count of this clone is one. V and J are TRBV29-1 and TRBJ2-1; 10 bases line up with TRBD2. Germline loops: CDR1 SQVTM, CDR2 ANQGSEA. J lost 7 bases, V lost 3 bases, and 6 bases had no gene match. CDR3 length: 14 residues. In nucleotides, the CDR3 is TGCAGCGTTGACACTAGCGGGATCACGAATGAGCAGTTCTTC. This encodes CSVDTSGITNEQFF.

This chain links TRBV10-1 with TRBJ2-7; 7 nucleotides match TRBD2. This CDR3 spans 13 amino acids. CDR1 is WNHNN, CDR2 SYGVQD, per germline (reference sequence). V shed 5 bases, J shed 2 bases, and the junction held 3 bases outside the gene matches. CDR3 DNA sequence: TGCGCCAGCAGTCACGGGAGGACCTACGAGCAGTACTTC. Translation gives CASSHGRTYEQYF.

The chain combines TRBV10-2 with TRBJ2-1; 10 bases map to TRBD2. The germline V gene encodes CDR1 WSHSY and CDR2 SAAADI. The CDR3 is 17 residues long. Trimming at V came to 7 bases and at J to 2 bases, leaving 11 bases not matched to a gene. DNA of the CDR3: TGCGCCAGCATAGGGCTAGCGGGAGCGAGTCCCTACAATGAGCAGTTCTTC. Its translation is CASIGLAGASPYNEQFF.

This sequence joins TRBV2 and TRBJ2-7; possibly TRBD2 for D (5 bases). The V end lost 2 bases, the J end lost 6 bases, and 11 bases lay between the germline ends. CDR1 is SNHLY, CDR2 FYNNEI, per germline. The CDR3 runs to 13 residues. The CDR3 DNA follows: TGTGCCAGCAGTGAAAACCCAGGAGGCGAGCAGTACTTC. This encodes CASSENPGGEQYF.